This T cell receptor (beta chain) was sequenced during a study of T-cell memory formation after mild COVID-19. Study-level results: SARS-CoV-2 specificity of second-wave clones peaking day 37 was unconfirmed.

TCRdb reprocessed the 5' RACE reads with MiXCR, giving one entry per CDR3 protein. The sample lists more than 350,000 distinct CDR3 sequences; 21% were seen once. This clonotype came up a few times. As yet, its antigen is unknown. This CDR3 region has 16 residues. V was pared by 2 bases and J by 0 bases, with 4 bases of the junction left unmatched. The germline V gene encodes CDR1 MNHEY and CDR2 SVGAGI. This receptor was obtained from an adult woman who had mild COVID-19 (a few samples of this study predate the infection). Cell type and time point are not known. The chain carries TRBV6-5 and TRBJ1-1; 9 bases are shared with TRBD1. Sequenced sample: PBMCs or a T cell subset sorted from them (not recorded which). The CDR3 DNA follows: TGTGCCAGCAGTTACCCGGGACAGGGATTGAACACTGAAGCTTTCTTT. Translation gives CASSYPGQGLNTEAFF.